The 19 T cell receptor beta chains in this list originate from one sample, sequenced in a study of shared clonotypes between healthy human individuals. Assay: immunoSEQ multiplex PCR; the TCRdb copy retains only in-frame clones and omits some. The sample has some 2 million clones; roughly 94% are singletons. The specimen sequenced was naive CD4+ T cells sorted from blood. As to subset: CD45RA+ positively selected. The receptors were sampled from a man aged 18-30 years in good health.

To note about this clone: It may be a read error: a sequence one base away is much more abundant. The chain employs TRBV4-1 and TRBJ1-2; D possibly corresponds to TRBD1 (6 bases). Germline V gene data show CDR1 as MGHRA and CDR2 as YSYEKL. Trimming pared 1 base from V and 6 bases from J, leaving 12 bases between. The CDR3 covers 14 residues. The CDR3 spells CASSQVEQGHGYTF. The DNA of the CDR3 is TGCGCCAGCAGCCAAGTCGAACAGGGACATGGCTACACCTTC.

This clone was seen a single time. The chain couples TRBV7-8 to TRBJ2-5; the match to TRBD2 covers 8 bases. This CDR3 is built from 16 residues. V lost 5 bases, J lost 4 bases, and 12 bases stayed unmatched. Germline lookup yields CDR1 SGHVS and CDR2 FQNEAQ. For the CDR3, the DNA is TGTGCCAGCAGCCGAGGAGCGGGGGTAATCGGAGAGACCCAGTACTTC. It specifies CASSRGAGVIGETQYF.

V usage is TRBV6-5 and J usage is TRBJ2-7; D remains unclear. CDR1 and CDR2 (germline): MNHEY, SVGAGI. V was cut by 7 bases and J by 3 bases, with 7 bases left in between. There are 11 residues in the CDR3. For the CDR3, the DNA is TGTGCCAGCACCCAGAACTACGAGCAGTACTTC. Amino acid sequence: CASTQNYEQYF.

The chain carries TRBV5-4 and TRBJ2-3; 9 positions match TRBD1. The CDR3 has 15 residues. Trimming removed 4 bases from V and 3 bases from J; junction bases left unmatched: 6. Germline values: CDR1 SGHNT, CDR2 YYREEE (reference sequence). The CDR3 DNA sequence: TGTGCCAGCAGCACAGGAGGACAGGGGACAGATACGCAGTATTTT. It translates to CASSTGGQGTDTQYF.

This chain connects TRBV2 to TRBJ1-2, with D tentatively TRBD1 (5 bases). Germline V lookup: CDR1 SNHLY, CDR2 FYNNEI. V gave up 7 bases and J gave up 6 bases, with 15 bases separating them. This CDR3 has 13 residues. Here the CDR3 reads CASTNWGLDGYTF. CDR3 DNA sequence: TGTGCCAGCACCAATTGGGGCCTTGATGGCTACACCTTC.

The rearrangement joins TRBV30 to TRBJ1-5; D might be TRBD1 (5 bases). Deletions cut 2 bases from V and 6 bases from J, with 11 bases between. The CDR3 extends over 13 amino acids. Germline CDR1 GTSNPN, CDR2 SVGIG (reference sequence). In DNA form, the CDR3 reads TGTGCCTGGAGTTGGCAGGGAAGTCAGCCCCAGCATTTT. This encodes CAWSWQGSQPQHF. Full variable domain (missing parts from reference TRBV30 and TRBJ1-5): SQTIHQWPATLVQPVGSPLSLECTVEGTSNPNLYWYRQAAGRGLQLLFYSVGIGQISSEVPQNLSASRPQDRQFILSSKKLLLSDSGFYLCAWSWQGSQPQHFGDGTRLSIL.

The CDR3 here is CASRIEGNPGVEQYF. CDR3 bases: TGTGCCAGCAGAATTGAGGGGAATCCGGGTGTCGAGCAGTACTTC. The chain combines TRBV28 with TRBJ2-7; D tentatively reads TRBD1 or TRBD2 (5 bases each). CDR1 is MDHEN, CDR2 SYDVKM, per germline. The CDR3 runs to 15 residues. V was cut by 6 bases and J by 6 bases, with 21 bases left in between.

The J gene is TRBJ2-7, the V gene TRBV9; D is unresolved. Germline CDR1 and CDR2: SGDLS and YYNGEE. This CDR3 is 13 amino acids long. Trimming took 4 bases from V and 7 from J, leaving 15 bases between them. DNA for the CDR3: TGTGCCAGCAGCAGAGGAGATATCGGAGAGCAGTACTTC. This translates into CASSRGDIGEQYF.

The chain carries TRBV2 and TRBJ1-4, with a tentative D call TRBD1 (5 bases). Germline loops: CDR1 SNHLY, CDR2 FYNNEI. The CDR3 has 15 amino acids. The V and J ends lost 7 bases and 0 bases respectively, with 12 bases between them. In nucleotides, the CDR3 is TGTGCCAGCACGGGACGGCCTGCAACTAATGAAAAACTGTTTTTT. This codes for CASTGRPATNEKLFF. The full variable domain, in which reference TRBV2 and TRBJ1-4 provide the parts outside the CDR3, is EPEVTQTPSHQVTQMGQEVILRCVPISNHLYFYWYRQILGQKVEFLVSFYNNEISEKSEIFDDQFSVERPDGSNFTLKIRSTKLEDSAMYFCASTGRPATNEKLFFGSGTQLSVL.

The J gene is TRBJ2-3, the V gene TRBV7-9, with 11 bases fitting TRBD2. Germline-derived CDR1 and CDR2 are SEHNR and FQNEAQ (reference sequence). After removal of 3 bases from V and 2 bases from J, the junction contained 4 bases not matched to a gene. This CDR3 contains 16 residues. CDR3 bases: TGTGCCAGCAGCTTGGGACTAGCGGAACCCACAGATACGCAGTATTTT. Translated: CASSLGLAEPTDTQYF. The full variable domain, completed using reference TRBV7-9 and TRBJ2-3, is DTGVSQNPRHKITKRGQNVTFRCDPISEHNRLYWYRQTLGQGPEFLTYFQNEAQLEKSRLLSDRFSAERPKGSFSTLEIQRTEQGDSAMYLCASSLGLAEPTDTQYFGPGTRLTVL.

The rearrangement joins TRBV30 to TRBJ2-3, with a possible D match to TRBD1 (5 bases). Germline V lookup: CDR1 GTSNPN, CDR2 SVGIG (reference sequence). Trimming stripped 3 bases from V and 6 bases from J, with 10 bases between. The CDR3 has 12 residues. The CDR3 protein is CAWSREGDTQYF. CDR3 nucleotide sequence: TGTGCCTGGAGCAGGGAAGGGGATACGCAGTATTTT.

The chain employs TRBV28 and TRBJ2-1; 10 nucleotides line up with TRBD1. The J segment lost 2 bases and the V segment lost 6 bases, leaving 16 bases of the junction unmatched. The CDR3 covers 19 residues. Per the germline V gene, CDR1 is MDHEN and CDR2 is SYDVKM. The CDR3 protein is CASSPGTGAFKMTYNEQFF. In nucleotides, the CDR3 is TGTGCCAGCAGCCCAGGGACAGGGGCCTTTAAAATGACCTACAATGAGCAGTTCTTC.

Note on this clone: Other DNA sequences in the same sample also yield this CDR3. CDR3 DNA: TGTGCCTGGAGTGGGCAGGGCGGCAATCAGCCCCAGCATTTT. Its translation is CAWSGQGGNQPQHF. V gene TRBV30 combines with J gene TRBJ1-5, with D tentatively TRBD1 (5 bases). The CDR3 loop spans 14 amino acids. Germline CDR1 GTSNPN, CDR2 SVGIG (reference sequence). Deletions cut 1 base from V and 2 bases from J, with 9 bases between.

This chain links TRBV2 with TRBJ1-3, with 9 bases lining up with TRBD1. Germline values: CDR1 SNHLY, CDR2 FYNNEI. There are 14 residues in the CDR3. With V trimmed by 6 bases and J by 4 bases, 4 bases remained unmatched. This chain's CDR3 is CASRGQGSGNTIYF. CDR3 DNA sequence: TGTGCCAGCAGGGGACAGGGATCAGGAAACACCATATATTTT.

This chain links TRBV4-1 with TRBJ2-3, with TRBD1 matching 9 bases. Germline CDR1 reads MGHRA; CDR2 reads YSYEKL. V lost 4 bases to trimming and J lost 6 bases; unmatched junction nucleotides: 11. The CDR3 sequence is 16 residues long. CDR3 region: CASSRWDRAFGDTQYF. The DNA of the CDR3 is TGCGCCAGCAGCCGGTGGGACAGGGCTTTTGGGGATACGCAGTATTTT.

J is TRBJ1-1 and V is TRBV6-6, with TRBD1 matching over 7 bases. V dropped 7 bases and J dropped 3; count of bases not matched to a gene: 2. In germline, CDR1 is MNHNY, CDR2 SVGAGI (reference sequence). This CDR3 contains 12 residues. CDR3 in DNA: TGTGCCAGCAAGGGGGCCGACACTGAAGCTTTCTTT. The encoded protein is CASKGADTEAFF.

V is TRBV10-2 and J is TRBJ2-2; perhaps TRBD2 as D (5 bases). Germline V lookup: CDR1 WSHSY, CDR2 SAAADI. V shed 2 bases and J shed 4 bases, with 8 bases lying between them. The CDR3 totals 14 residues. The CDR3 protein is CASSETGVTGELFF. In DNA form, the CDR3 reads TGCGCCAGCAGTGAGACCGGGGTCACCGGGGAGCTGTTTTTT.

This chain joins TRBV7-2 and TRBJ2-1, with 10 bases that match TRBD2. V lost 5 bases and J lost 1; bases outside the gene matches: 2. Per germline, CDR1 SGHTA and CDR2 FQGNSA. The CDR3 spans 15 residues. The CDR3 is CASSTLAGSYNEQFF. CDR3 DNA: TGTGCCAGCAGCACACTAGCGGGGTCCTACAATGAGCAGTTCTTC.

On this clone itself: Other nucleotide sequences from this sample produce the same CDR3. The gene calls are TRBV7-2 and TRBJ2-7; 8 nucleotides line up with TRBD1. The CDR3 has 14 residues. The junction had 5 bases not matched to a gene; V was cut back by 5 bases and J by 2 bases. Germline V gene data show CDR1 as SGHTA and CDR2 as FQGNSA. The CDR3 DNA reads as TGTGCCAGCAGCCCCGGGACAGGCCCCTACGAGCAGTACTTC. This translates into CASSPGTGPYEQYF.